The 27 T cell receptor beta chains below come from one sample, sequenced in a study of tumor-infiltrating lymphocytes in primary liver carcinoma. With roughly 540 ng total RNA as template and a constant-region primer, TCR beta cDNA was made. Nested multiplex PCR, run for three rounds with slightly modified ARM-PCR, yielded TCR beta libraries. The opening two PCR rounds, around 11 cycles each, paired TRBV1-TRBV30 forward primers with a C-beta reverse primer. TCRdb reanalysed the multiplex PCR reads using MiXCR and keeps one entry per CDR3 protein. The sample consists of tens of thousands of distinct CDR3 sequences, roughly 72% of them appearing once. From unsorted bulk tissue weighing roughly 17-31 mg, DNA and RNA were co-extracted. Specimen: liver tumor tissue from sampling region 1. Subset reported: tumor region T1, superior pole. Receptors originate from a middle-aged man with primary liver carcinoma and hepatitis B virus infection.

This clonotype was counted a few times. This CDR3 fails to terminate in the conserved phenylalanine or tryptophan, so it likely reflects a read error. The limits of the CDR3 on the DNA are not certain, so only TCRdb's listed CDR3 is given. The chain combines TRBV29-1 with TRBJ2-2; TRBD1, the D gene given by the table, was not confirmed from the DNA. Germline V lookup: CDR1 SQVTM, CDR2 ANQGSEA. The CDR3 has 10 residues if both end residues are counted. The CDR3 sequence is CSVGQGELFS.

The CDR3 DNA reads TGTGCCATCATGGGCGGGGACGTCTCCTACAATGAGCAGTTCTTC. Translating it yields CAIMGGDVSYNEQFF. J is TRBJ2-1 and V is TRBV6-1; maybe TRBD2 (6 bases). Germline loops: CDR1 MNHNS, CDR2 SASEGT. With 10 bases removed from V and 0 bases from J, the gap between germline ends came to 16 bases. The CDR3 loop spans 15 amino acids.

This clonotype was observed at least ten times. The chain employs TRBV5-4 and TRBJ2-1; TRBD2 matches 11 bases. Germline V gene sequence: CDR1 SGHNT, CDR2 YYREEE (reference sequence). The V and J ends lost 4 bases and 6 bases, in that order; junction bases with no gene match: 9. This CDR3 has 16 amino acids. The DNA for the CDR3 is TGTGCCAGCAGCCCTGGCACTAGCGGGAGAGGCAATGAGCAGTTCTTC. The encoded protein is CASSPGTSGRGNEQFF.

This clonotype was detected a few times. The chain couples TRBV2 to TRBJ1-4; possibly TRBD1 for D (6 bases). The germline V and J ends were trimmed by 4 bases and 8 bases, with 17 bases remaining between them. Per the germline V gene, CDR1 is SNHLY and CDR2 is FYNNEI. The CDR3 is 15 residues long. CDR3 DNA sequence: TGTGCCAGCAGTGTGGAACAGGGAAGTTACGAAAAACTGTTTTTT. This translates into CASSVEQGSYEKLFF.

Comment on this clonotype: The CDR3 does not close with the conserved phenylalanine or tryptophan, likely indicating a read error. This chain links TRBV7-9 with TRBJ2-7; D assignment may be TRBD1 or TRBD2 (5 bases each). The J call may be mistaken, given a closer DNA end match to TRBJ2-1. The CDR3 loop spans 13 amino acids. The germline gives CDR1 SEHNR, CDR2 FQNEAQ (reference sequence). The CDR3 here is CAGTLGEQYEQFI. DNA of the CDR3: TGTGCCGGAACTTTGGGGGAGCAGTACGAGCAGTTCATC.

CDR3 DNA: TGTGCCAGCAGCGGCTATAGCGGGAGAGGGGCCGGGGAGCTGTTTTTT. The encoded protein is CASSGYSGRGAGELFF. J is TRBJ2-2 and V is TRBV7-2; 9 nucleotides agree with TRBD2. The CDR3 extends over 16 amino acids. From germline, CDR1 is SGHTA and CDR2 FQGNSA. J lost 6 bases, V lost 5 bases, and 10 bases had no gene match.

V gene TRBV29-1 combines with J gene TRBJ2-7, with D uncertain. Germline CDR1 and CDR2: SQVTM and ANQGSEA. Trimming removed 8 bases at V and 0 bases at J, with 8 bases between. The CDR3 runs 11 residues. The CDR3: CSFLTSYEQYF. CDR3 coding DNA: TGCAGCTTCCTCACCTCCTACGAGCAGTACTTC.

Of note for this clonotype: One end of the junction does not line up with germline, which may come from a read error. This sequence joins TRBV7-8 and TRBJ2-3, with a possible D match to TRBD2 (5 bases). The CDR3 totals 14 residues. CDR1 is SGHVS, CDR2 FQNEAQ, per germline. The CDR3 here is CAISLARGTDTQYF. CDR3 in DNA: TGTGCCATCAGCTTAGCGAGAGGCACAGATACGCAGTACTTT.

Points on this clonotype: One end of the junction fails to match germline, which may point to a read error. The chain uses TRBV4-1 and TRBJ2-1; a possible D gene is TRBD1 (6 bases). The CDR3 loop spans 15 amino acids. The germline V gene has CDR1 MGHRA and CDR2 YSYEKL. The CDR3 nucleotides read TGCACCAGCAGCCAAGTTTCTAACAGCTCAGGGGAGCAATTCTTC. Residues: CTSSQVSNSSGEQFF.

Concerning this clonotype itself: Relative to the germline gene, one junction end is altered; a read error may explain this. This chain links TRBV29-1 with TRBJ1-4; TRBD1 matches at 7 bases. Looked up from germline, CDR1 is SQVTM and CDR2 is ANQGSEA. This CDR3 comprises 13 residues. In DNA form, the CDR3 reads TGCAGCGCCGGACAGGCTACTAATGAAAAACCGTTTTTT. This codes for CSAGQATNEKPFF.

Only one count was recorded for this clonotype. The chain links TRBV11-2 to TRBJ2-2; 7 nucleotides line up with TRBD2. The length of the CDR3 is 13 residues. Trimming took 9 bases from V and 6 from J; bases not matched to a gene: 7. The germline V gene encodes CDR1 SGHAT and CDR2 FQNNGV. This CDR3 is CASSGWLAGELFF. CDR3 DNA: TGTGCCAGTAGCGGGTGGTTAGCCGGGGAGCTGTTTTTT.

This clonotype was detected a few times. CDR3 amino acids: CASSREGTDTQYF. CDR3 nucleotide sequence: TGTGCCAGCAGCCGGGAGGGCACAGATACGCAGTATTTT. The chain has TRBV2 and TRBJ2-3; 7 bases map to TRBD2. Germline V gene data show CDR1 as SNHLY and CDR2 as FYNNEI. The CDR3 length is 13 residues. V shed 6 bases, J shed 1 base, and the junction held 1 base outside the gene matches.

In this sample, this clonotype turned up once. The CDR3 ends on some other residue instead of the conserved phenylalanine or tryptophan, so this is likely a read error. The chain joins TRBV11-2 to TRBJ2-2; 9 bases agree with TRBD2. V lost 0 bases, J lost 7 bases, and 6 bases stayed unmatched. Looked up from germline, CDR1 is SGHAT and CDR2 is FQNNGV. CDR3 length equals 16 residues. In DNA, the CDR3 is TGTGCCAGCAGCTTAGAGGCGCTAGCGGGAAACGGGGAGCTGTTTTAT. Its translation: CASSLEALAGNGELFY.

This clonotype was recorded once. The chain recombines TRBV6-5 with TRBJ2-3; D tentatively fits TRBD1 or TRBD2 (5 bases each). Germline CDR1 is MNHEY and CDR2 is SVGAGI. The CDR3 spans 15 residues. V gave up 4 bases and J gave up 3 bases, with 14 bases separating them. The CDR3 protein is CASSWGSFNTDTQYF. The CDR3 DNA reads as TGTGCCAGCAGTTGGGGGTCGTTCAATACAGATACGCAGTATTTT.

This clonotype occurred a few times. A read error may explain this, as a much larger clone is one base away. The V call is TRBV7-8, the J call TRBJ1-6; D not certain. V lost 4 bases and J 7 bases, leaving 11 bases between the germline ends. Per the germline V gene, CDR1 is SGHVS and CDR2 is FQNEAQ. This CDR3 has 14 amino acids. CDR3 protein: CASSSGFLNSPLHF. The CDR3, as DNA: TGTGCCAGCAGCTCCGGTTTCCTGAATTCACCCCTCCACTTT. Filled out from reference TRBV7-8 and TRBJ1-6, the complete variable domain reads GAGVSQSPRYKVAKRGQDVALRCDPISGHVSLFWYQQALGQGPEFLTYFQNEAQLDKSGLPSDRFFAERPEGSVSTLKIQRTQQEDSAVYLCASSSGFLNSPLHFGNGTRLTVT.

A note on this clonotype: Relative to the germline gene, one junction end is altered; a read error may explain this. The chain carries TRBV28 and TRBJ2-5, with TRBD1 identical over 8 bases. CDR1 and CDR2 from the germline V gene are MDHEN and SYDVKM. The CDR3 is 16 residues long. CDR3 in amino acids: CAGRLSGGVYQETQYF. CDR3 bases: TGTGCCGGCAGATTGTCAGGGGGCGTGTACCAAGAGACCCAGTACTTC. Together with reference TRBV28 and TRBJ2-5, the CDR3 gives the full variable domain: DVKVTQSSRYLVKRTGEKVFLECVQDMDHENMFWYRQDPGLGLRLIYFSYDVKMKEKGDIPEGYSVSREKKERFSLILESASTNQTSMYLCAGRLSGGVYQETQYFGPGTRLLVL.

The chain recombines TRBV12-3 or TRBV12-4 with TRBJ2-3; D remains unclear. This CDR3 is 14 amino acids long. V was cut by 7 bases and J by 14 bases, with 25 bases left in between. This CDR3 is CASKKVLSTDTLYF. The DNA of the CDR3 is TGTGCCAGCAAAAAGGTTCTGAGCACAGATACTCTGTATTTT.

With respect to this clonotype: This CDR3 is missing its conserved last phenylalanine or tryptophan, likely due to a read error. The DNA is omitted, as the CDR3 cannot be located on it reliably, and the CDR3 follows TCRdb's listing. The chain joins TRBV14 to TRBJ2-3. Germline CDR1 SGHDN, CDR2 FVKESK. The CDR3 has 13 amino acids, counting both end residues. The CDR3 region is CASSQVGLDTQFP.

Details on this clonotype: A clone one base away is much larger, so this may be a read error. The rearrangement uses TRBV20-1 and TRBJ2-1; tentative D call: TRBD2 (5 bases). The germline V gene has CDR1 DFQATT and CDR2 SNEGSKA (reference sequence). The CDR3 sequence is 10 residues long. Here the CDR3 reads CSAGGNEHFF. The DNA for the CDR3 is TGCAGTGCTGGAGGCAATGAGCACTTCTTC.

There are a few counts of this clonotype. A much larger clone differs by one base, so this may be a read error. The CDR3: CASRSGGTGANVLTF. The CDR3 DNA reads as TGTGCCAGCAGGTCCGGGGGTACTGGGGCCAACGTCCTGACTTTC. The chain has TRBV6-6 and TRBJ2-6; D is perhaps TRBD2 (6 bases). V was clipped by 6 bases and J by 2 bases, with 11 bases between them. From germline, CDR1 is MNHNY and CDR2 SVGAGI (reference sequence). The CDR3 sequence is 15 residues long.

This chain links TRBV20-1 with TRBJ2-3; the D gene is possibly TRBD1 (5 bases). V lost 6 bases and J lost 6, with 19 bases in between. Germline V gene data show CDR1 as DFQATT and CDR2 as SNEGSKA (reference sequence). This CDR3 comprises 14 residues. The CDR3 bases are TGCAGTGCCTTGACAGTCCTGTTCACCGATACGCAGTATTTT. It codes for CSALTVLFTDTQYF.

As regards this clonotype: Relative to the germline gene, one junction end is altered; a read error may explain this. This chain links TRBV11-2 with TRBJ2-7; unclear D gene. This CDR3 is 13 amino acids long. CDR1 is SGHAT, CDR2 FQNNGV, per germline. Here the CDR3 DNA reads TGCGCCAGCAGCTTAAGTGAGCTAACGCCGCAGTACTTC. Translating gives CASSLSELTPQYF.

As to this clonotype: Its ends do not fully match the called genes, so a read error is possible. The rearrangement uses TRBV20-1 and TRBJ2-7; D gene ambiguous. CDR3 length: 15 residues. In germline, CDR1 is DFQATT, CDR2 SNEGSKA (reference sequence). The CDR3 coding sequence is TGCAGTGCTAGATCTCCTGGCGCTCTCCTGGACGAGCTGTACTTC. Encoded protein: CSARSPGALLDELYF.

This clonotype was counted between two and nine times. This may come from a read error, since a much larger clone is one base off. V usage is TRBV14 and J usage is TRBJ2-7, with 10 positions matching TRBD2. This CDR3 region has 14 residues. CDR1 and CDR2 (germline): SGHDN, FVKESK. The CDR3 loop reads CVSSQALAGIEQYF. The CDR3 DNA is TGTGTCAGCAGCCAAGCACTAGCGGGAATCGAGCAGTACTTC.

V is TRBV19 and J is TRBJ2-2; 10 nucleotides line up with TRBD2. There are 18 residues in the CDR3. V was pared by 7 bases and J by 0 bases, with 11 bases of the junction left unmatched. Germline CDR1 reads LNHDA; CDR2 reads SQIVND (reference sequence). CDR3 loop: CASTVGAGGPANTGELFF. The CDR3 coding sequence is TGTGCCAGTACCGTGGGAGCGGGAGGGCCCGCGAACACCGGGGAGCTGTTTTTT.

This clonotype has a single count. The junction departs from germline at one end; a sequencing error may be responsible. The gene calls are TRBV11-2 and TRBJ2-7; D unclear. The germline V gene encodes CDR1 SGHAT and CDR2 FQNNGV. The CDR3 is 14 residues long. CDR3 DNA: TGTGCCAGCAGCTTAGTACTCCTATCCTGCGAGCAGCACTTC. The encoded protein is CASSLVLLSCEQHF.

As for this clonotype: Because the CDR3 is missing its conserved closing phenylalanine or tryptophan, this is likely a read error. The chain has TRBV10-3 and TRBJ2-5; D is perhaps TRBD1 or TRBD2 (5 bases each). The CDR3 totals 14 residues. V lost 6 bases and J lost 2, with 13 bases in between. Germline CDR1 reads ENHRY; CDR2 reads SYGVKD. The CDR3 nucleotides read TGTGCCATCAGCCCAGGGAGCGGACAAGAGACCCAGTACTTA. Residues: CAISPGSGQETQYL.